This TCR beta chain appears in the sequencing data of a study of blood T cells in healthy people across ages. Notes on the study in general: Long-lived and aged donors differed, with more naive CD4+ cells and higher diversity in the long-lived. It was held that the diversity estimates obtained from one million T cells were underestimates.

As regards this clonotype: The antigen is not known.

Using a J-beta primer mix together with a sample-barcoded 5' primer, a second PCR was run for roughly 6 to 12 cycles. TCRdb used MiXCR to reprocess the 5' RACE reads, holding one entry per CDR3 protein. The data hold about 1.1 million distinct CDR3 sequences, with approximately 38% observed a single time. Germline CDR1 is MDHEN and CDR2 is SYDVKM. The CDR3 runs to 16 residues. Trimming stripped 4 bases from V and 1 base from J, with 16 bases between. The chain has TRBV28 and TRBJ1-2; D possibly corresponds to TRBD1 (5 bases). Sequencing was performed on blood. The source is a man between 18 and 35 years old in good health. CDR3 DNA sequence: TGTGCCAGCAGTTCGCCCCGGGACTTCTATAACTATGGCTACACCTTC. This translates into CASSSPRDFYNYGYTF.